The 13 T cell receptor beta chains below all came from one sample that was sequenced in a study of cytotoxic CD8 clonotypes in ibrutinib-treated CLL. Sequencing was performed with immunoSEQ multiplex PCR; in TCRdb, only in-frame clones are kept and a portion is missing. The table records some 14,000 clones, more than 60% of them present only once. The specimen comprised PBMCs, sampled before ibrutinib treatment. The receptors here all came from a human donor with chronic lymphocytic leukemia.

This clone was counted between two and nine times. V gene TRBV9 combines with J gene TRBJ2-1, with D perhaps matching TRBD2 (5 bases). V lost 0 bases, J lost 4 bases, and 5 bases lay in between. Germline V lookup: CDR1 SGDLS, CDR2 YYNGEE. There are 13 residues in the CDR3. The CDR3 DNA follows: TGTGCCAGCAGCGTAGGGGAGTACAATGAGCAGTTCTTC. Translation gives CASSVGEYNEQFF.

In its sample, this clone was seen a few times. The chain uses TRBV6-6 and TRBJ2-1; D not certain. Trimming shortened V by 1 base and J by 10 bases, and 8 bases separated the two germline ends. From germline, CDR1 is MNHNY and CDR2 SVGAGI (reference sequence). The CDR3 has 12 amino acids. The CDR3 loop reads CASSYLVGEQFF. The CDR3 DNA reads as TGTGCCAGCAGTTACTTGGTGGGCGAGCAGTTCTTC.

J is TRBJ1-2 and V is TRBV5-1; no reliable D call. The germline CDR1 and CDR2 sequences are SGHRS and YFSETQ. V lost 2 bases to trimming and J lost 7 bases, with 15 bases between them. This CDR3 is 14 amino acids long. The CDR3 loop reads CASSLGQAVGGYTF. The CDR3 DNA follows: TGCGCCAGCAGCTTAGGGCAGGCCGTGGGTGGCTACACCTTC. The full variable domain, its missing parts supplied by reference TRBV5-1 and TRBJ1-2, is KAGVTQTPRYLIKTRGQQVTLSCSPISGHRSVSWYQQTPGQGLQFLFEYFSETQRNKGNFPGRFSGRQFSNSRSEMNVSTLELGDSALYLCASSLGQAVGGYTFGSGTRLTVV.

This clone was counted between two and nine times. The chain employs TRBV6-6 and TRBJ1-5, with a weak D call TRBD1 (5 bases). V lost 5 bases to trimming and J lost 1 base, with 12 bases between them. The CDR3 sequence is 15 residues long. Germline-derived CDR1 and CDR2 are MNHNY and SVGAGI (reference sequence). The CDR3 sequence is CASSNPQASNQPQHF. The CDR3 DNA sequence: TGTGCCAGCAGTAACCCACAGGCGAGCAATCAGCCCCAGCATTTT.

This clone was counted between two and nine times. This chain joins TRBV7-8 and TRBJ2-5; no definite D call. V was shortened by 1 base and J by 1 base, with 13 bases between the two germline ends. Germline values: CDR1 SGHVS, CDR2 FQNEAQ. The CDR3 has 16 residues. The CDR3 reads CASSLVRQVGQETQYF. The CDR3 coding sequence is TGTGCCAGCAGCTTAGTGAGGCAGGTGGGCCAAGAGACCCAGTACTTC.

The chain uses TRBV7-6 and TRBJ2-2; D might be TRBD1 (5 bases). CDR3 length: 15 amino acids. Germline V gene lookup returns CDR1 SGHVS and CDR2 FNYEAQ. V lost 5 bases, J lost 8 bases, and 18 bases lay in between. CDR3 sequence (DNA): TGTGCCAGCAGCCCGACCCAGGGTTCAGGTGGGGAGCTGTTTTTT. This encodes CASSPTQGSGGELFF. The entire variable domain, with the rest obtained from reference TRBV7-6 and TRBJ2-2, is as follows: GAGVSQSPRYKVTKRGQDVALRCDPISGHVSLYWYRQALGQGPEFLTYFNYEAQQDKSGLPNDRFSAERPEGSISTLTIQRTEQRDSAMYRCASSPTQGSGGELFFGEGSRLTVL.

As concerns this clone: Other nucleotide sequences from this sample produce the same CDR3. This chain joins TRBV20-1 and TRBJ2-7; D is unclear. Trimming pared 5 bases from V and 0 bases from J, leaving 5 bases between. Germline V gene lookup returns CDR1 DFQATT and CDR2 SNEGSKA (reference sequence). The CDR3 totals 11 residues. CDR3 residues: CSAGPSYEQYF. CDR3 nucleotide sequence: TGCAGTGCTGGGCCCTCCTACGAGCAGTACTTC.

CDR3 coding DNA: TGTGCCAGCAGCTCCCAGTACGAGCAGTACTTC. The encoded protein is CASSSQYEQYF. V usage is TRBV11-1 and J usage is TRBJ2-7; D unclear. CDR1 and CDR2 from the germline V gene are SGHAT and FQDESV (reference sequence). Trimming removed 4 bases from V and 4 bases from J, with 5 bases in between. The CDR3 runs to 11 residues.

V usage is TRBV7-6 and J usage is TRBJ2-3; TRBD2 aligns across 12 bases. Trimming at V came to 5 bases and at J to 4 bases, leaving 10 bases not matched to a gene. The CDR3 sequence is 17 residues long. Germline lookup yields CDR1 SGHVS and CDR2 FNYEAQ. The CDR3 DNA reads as TGTGCCAGCAGCCCTGGGACTAGCGGGCACCTTGCAGATACGCAGTATTTT. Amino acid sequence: CASSPGTSGHLADTQYF.

CDR3 region: CASSLATTGGGREAFF. The CDR3 nucleotides read TGTGCCAGCAGCCTGGCCACGACTGGAGGAGGACGGGAAGCTTTCTTT. This chain connects TRBV5-8 to TRBJ1-1; D uncertain. Germline CDR1 and CDR2: SGHTS and YDEGEE. Trimming left V 4 bases short and J 8 bases short, with 24 bases between. This CDR3 has 16 amino acids.

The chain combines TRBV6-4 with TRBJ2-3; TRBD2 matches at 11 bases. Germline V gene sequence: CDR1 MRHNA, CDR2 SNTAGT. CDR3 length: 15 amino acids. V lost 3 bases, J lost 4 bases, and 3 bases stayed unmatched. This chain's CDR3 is CASSENSGGADTQYF. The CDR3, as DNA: TGTGCCAGCAGTGAGAATAGCGGGGGGGCAGATACGCAGTATTTT.

CDR3 region: CASSPGGAGTEAFF. The CDR3 nucleotides read TGTGCCAGCAGCCCCGGGGGGGCGGGCACTGAAGCTTTCTTT. The V gene is TRBV7-3, the J gene TRBJ1-1, with D perhaps TRBD1 (6 bases). This CDR3 spans 14 amino acids. In germline, CDR1 is SGHTA, CDR2 FQGTGA. V was shortened by 5 bases and J by 4 bases, with 14 bases between the two germline ends.

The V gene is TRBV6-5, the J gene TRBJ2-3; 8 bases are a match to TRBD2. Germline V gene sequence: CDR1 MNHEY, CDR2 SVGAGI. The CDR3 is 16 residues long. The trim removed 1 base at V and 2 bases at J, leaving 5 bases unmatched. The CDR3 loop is CASSYWAGGITDTQYF. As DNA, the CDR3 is TGTGCCAGCAGTTACTGGGCGGGAGGAATCACAGATACGCAGTATTTT.